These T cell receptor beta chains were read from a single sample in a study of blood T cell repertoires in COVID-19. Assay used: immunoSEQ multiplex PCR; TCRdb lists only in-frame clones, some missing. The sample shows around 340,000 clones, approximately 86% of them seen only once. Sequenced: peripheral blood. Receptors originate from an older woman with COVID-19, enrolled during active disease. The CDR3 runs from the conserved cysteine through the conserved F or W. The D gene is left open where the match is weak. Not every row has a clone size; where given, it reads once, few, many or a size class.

CASSTGTSGGDLGEQFF TGCGCCAGCAGCACCGGGACTAGCGGGGGGGATCTCGGTGAGCAGTTCTTC TRBJ2-1 TRBD2 TRBV5-1 -
CASSLKENSPLHF TGTGCCAGCAGCTTAAAGGAGAATTCACCCCTCCACTTT TRBJ1-6 - TRBV7-9 -
CASSSHSSYNEQFF TGTGCCAGTAGTTCTCATAGCTCCTACAATGAGCAGTTCTTC TRBJ2-1 - TRBV19 -
CASSAQSSGATGELFF TGTGCCAGCAGCGCCCAGTCTAGCGGGGCCACCGGGGAGCTGTTTTTT TRBJ2-2 TRBD2 TRBV9 -
CASSSGQGVMSGELFF TGCGCCAGCAGCTCGGGACAGGGGGTCATGTCCGGGGAGCTGTTTTTT TRBJ2-2 TRBD1 TRBV5-1 -
CAIRRTGATSSTDTQYF TGTGCCATCAGACGGACAGGGGCCACTAGTAGCACAGATACGCAGTATTTT TRBJ2-3 TRBD1 TRBV10-3 -
CASSERAGRGETQYF TGTGCCAGCAGTGAAAGAGCAGGGCGGGGAGAGACCCAGTACTTC TRBJ2-5 - TRBV2 -
CASSRAAVSYEQYF TGTGCCAGCAGCCGGGCGGCAGTCTCCTACGAGCAGTACTTC TRBJ2-7 - TRBV7-8 -
CASSRLAVYNEQFF TGTGCCAGCAGTAGACTAGCGGTTTACAATGAGCAGTTCTTC TRBJ2-1 TRBD2 TRBV25-1 -
CASSIELVGQRNTEAFF TGTGCCAGTAGTATAGAATTAGTGGGACAGAGGAACACTGAAGCTTTCTTT TRBJ1-1 TRBD1 TRBV19 -
CASSHGLRRNEQFF TGCGCCAGCAGCCACGGCCTTCGGAGGAATGAGCAGTTCTTC TRBJ2-1 - TRBV4-1 -
CASSLNLQGTDTQYF TGTGCCAGCAGCTTAAATTTACAGGGTACAGATACGCAGTATTTT TRBJ2-3 - TRBV11-2 -
CASSLAEGGGASEQFF TGCGCCAGCAGCTTGGCCGAGGGCGGGGGGGCGTCTGAGCAGTTCTTC TRBJ2-1 TRBD2 TRBV5-1 -
CASSLGEYSNQPQHF TGTGCCAGCAGCTTAGGGGAGTATAGCAATCAGCCCCAGCATTTT TRBJ1-5 - TRBV11-2 -
CASSIGQGVHQPQHF TGTGCCAGTAGTATAGGACAGGGCGTTCATCAGCCCCAGCATTTT TRBJ1-5 TRBD1 TRBV19 -
CASSPTGAYGYTF TGTGCCAGCAGCCCGACAGGGGCTTACGGCTACACCTTC TRBJ1-2 TRBD1 TRBV12-3/TRBV12-4 -
CASSLDYGSNYGYTF TGTGCCAGCAGCTTAGACTACGGATCTAACTATGGCTACACCTTC TRBJ1-2 - TRBV7-2 few
CASSLMVAGENIQYF TGTGCCAGCAGCTTAATGGTAGCGGGGGAAAACATTCAGTACTTC TRBJ2-4 TRBD2 TRBV7-9 once
CASSFRHLQETQYF TGTGCCAGCAGCTTCCGACACCTCCAAGAGACCCAGTACTTC TRBJ2-5 - TRBV11-2 -
CASKNSGGLNEQFF TGTGCCAGCAAAAATAGCGGGGGTCTCAATGAGCAGTTCTTC TRBJ2-1 TRBD2 TRBV6-6 -
CASSPGLAGVSSTDTQYF TGCGCCAGCAGCCCGGGACTAGCGGGGGTGTCTAGCACAGATACGCAGTATTTT TRBJ2-3 TRBD2 TRBV4-1 -
CASSQDVAGGPYEQFF TGCGCCAGCAGCCAAGACGTAGCGGGGGGGCCGTATGAGCAGTTCTTC TRBJ2-1 TRBD2 TRBV4-3 -
CASSKRCSNQPQHF TGTGCCAGCAGCAAGAGGTGCAGCAATCAGCCCCAGCATTTT TRBJ1-5 - TRBV21-1 -
CASSLNARTGFAGYTF TGTGCCAGCAGCTTAAATGCTCGGACAGGGTTTGCTGGCTACACCTTC TRBJ1-2 TRBD1 TRBV7-3 -
CASLAEDRSYGYTF TGTGCCAGCCTTGCTGAGGACAGGAGCTATGGCTACACCTTC TRBJ1-2 TRBD1 TRBV6-5 -
CASGQGVSGNTIYF TGTGCCAGCGGTCAGGGGGTATCTGGAAACACCATATATTTT TRBJ1-3 TRBD1 TRBV27 -
CASSPEGRRPVF TGTGCCAGCAGCCCCGAGGGCAGGCGCCCGGTCTTC TRBJ2-1 - TRBV4-2 -
CASSQTGVGREQYF TGTGCCAGCAGCCAAACAGGGGTCGGGCGCGAGCAGTACTTC TRBJ2-7 TRBD1 TRBV25-1 -
CASSLPHGGEKLFF TGTGCCAGCAGCCTTCCGCACGGAGGTGAAAAACTGTTTTTT TRBJ1-4 - TRBV7-9 -
CSVDSVHTGELFF TGCAGCGTTGATAGCGTCCACACCGGGGAGCTGTTTTTT TRBJ2-2 - TRBV29-1 many
CASSLWGDTQYF TGTGCCAGCAGCTTGTGGGGCGATACGCAGTATTTT TRBJ2-3 - TRBV11-3 -
CASRKTETNYGYTF TGTGCCAGCCGGAAGACAGAAACTAACTATGGCTACACCTTC TRBJ1-2 - TRBV11-1 -
CASSWRRGTYNEQFF TGTGCCAGCAGTTGGAGAAGGGGGACCTACAATGAGCAGTTCTTC TRBJ2-1 - TRBV6-2/TRBV6-3 -
CASSYFGSREEKLFF TGTGCCAGCAGTTACTTCGGCAGTCGGGAGGAAAAACTGTTTTTT TRBJ1-4 - TRBV6-6 -
CASSRSSVHGQGNHEQYF TGTGCCAGCAGCCGCTCCTCCGTTCATGGACAGGGGAACCACGAGCAGTACTTC TRBJ2-7 TRBD1 TRBV14 -
CASKGDREYTEAFF TGTGCCAGCAAGGGTGACAGAGAGTACACTGAAGCTTTCTTT TRBJ1-1 - TRBV2 -
CASSSRGGGADTQYF TGTGCCAGCAGCTCGCGGGGGGGCGGGGCAGATACGCAGTATTTT TRBJ2-3 TRBD2 TRBV7-2 -
CATSIDSGPSYEQYF TGTGCCACCAGCATCGATAGCGGACCCTCCTACGAGCAGTACTTC TRBJ2-7 - TRBV15 -
CASSFSGSTASNQPQHF TGCGCCAGCAGCTTTTCTGGTTCGACAGCAAGCAATCAGCCCCAGCATTTT TRBJ1-5 - TRBV5-1 -
CASSFSLAGTDTQYF TGTGCCAGCAGCTTTAGCCTAGCGGGGACAGATACGCAGTATTTT TRBJ2-3 TRBD2 TRBV7-2 -